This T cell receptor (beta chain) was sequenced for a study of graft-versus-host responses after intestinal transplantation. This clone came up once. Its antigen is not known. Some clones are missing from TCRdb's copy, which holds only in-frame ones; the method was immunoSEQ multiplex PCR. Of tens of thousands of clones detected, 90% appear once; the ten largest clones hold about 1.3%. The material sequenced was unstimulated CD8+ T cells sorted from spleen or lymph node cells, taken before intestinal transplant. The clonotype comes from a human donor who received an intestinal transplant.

The CDR3 nucleotides are TGTGCCAGCAGTCAGACACCCGGGGGGAGTTCACCCCTCCACTTT. Its protein product is CASSQTPGGSSPLHF. The chain has TRBV27 and TRBJ1-6; D may be TRBD1 (5 bases). The CDR3 loop spans 15 amino acids. From germline, CDR1 is MNHEY and CDR2 SMNVEV (reference sequence). V lost 5 bases to trimming and J lost 9 bases, with 17 bases between them.